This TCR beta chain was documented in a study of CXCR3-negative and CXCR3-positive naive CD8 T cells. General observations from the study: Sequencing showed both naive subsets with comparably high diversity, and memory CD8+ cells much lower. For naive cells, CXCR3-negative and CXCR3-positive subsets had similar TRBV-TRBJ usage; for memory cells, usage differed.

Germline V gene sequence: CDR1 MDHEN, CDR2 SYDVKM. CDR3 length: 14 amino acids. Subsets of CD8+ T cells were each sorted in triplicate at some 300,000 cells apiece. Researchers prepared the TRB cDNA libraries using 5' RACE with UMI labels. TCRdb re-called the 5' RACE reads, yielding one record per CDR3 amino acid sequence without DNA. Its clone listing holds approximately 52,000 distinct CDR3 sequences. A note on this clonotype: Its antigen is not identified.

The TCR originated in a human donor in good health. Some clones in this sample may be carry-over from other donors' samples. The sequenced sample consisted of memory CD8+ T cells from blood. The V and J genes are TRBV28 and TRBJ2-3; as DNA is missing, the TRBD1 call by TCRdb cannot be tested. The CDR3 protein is CASSFETGKDTQYF.